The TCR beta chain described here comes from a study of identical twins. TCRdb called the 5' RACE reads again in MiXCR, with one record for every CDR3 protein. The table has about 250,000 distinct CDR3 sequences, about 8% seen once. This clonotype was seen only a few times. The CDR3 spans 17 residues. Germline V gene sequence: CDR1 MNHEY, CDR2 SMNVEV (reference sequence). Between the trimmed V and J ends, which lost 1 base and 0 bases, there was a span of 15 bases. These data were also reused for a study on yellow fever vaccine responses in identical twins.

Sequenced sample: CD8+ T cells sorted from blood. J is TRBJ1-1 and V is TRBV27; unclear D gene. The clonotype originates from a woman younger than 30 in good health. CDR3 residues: CASSLLTDGQLNTEAFF. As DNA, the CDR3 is TGTGCCAGCAGTTTATTGACGGACGGGCAGCTGAACACTGAAGCTTTCTTT.